This is a list of T cell receptor beta chains from one sample in a study of T cell responses to AZD1222 COVID-19 vaccine. The table came from immunoSEQ multiplex PCR; TCRdb's copy has only in-frame clones and leaves some out. The sample lists about 160,000 clones, roughly 90% occurring once. Sample: peripheral blood, taken 28 days after the second AZD1222 dose. All receptors come from an adult who received the AZD1222 COVID-19 vaccine. CDR3s include the opening cysteine and the closing phenylalanine or tryptophan. The D gene is left open where the match is weak. Size is stated for part of the rows, as once, few or many counts, or as a class when the clone is expanded.

- - 15 TRBJ1-5 TRBV11-3 TGTGCCAGCAGCTCACCCCAAGGGACGTATCAGCCCCAGCATTTT CASSSPQGTYQPQHF
TRBD1 - 17 TRBJ1-1 TRBV28 TGTGCCAGCAGTTCACCGCTTCTCCGGGACAGGGACACTGAAGCTTTCTTT CASSSPLLRDRDTEAFF
- few 13 TRBJ1-2 TRBV15 TGTGCCACCAGCAGGTGGCAGGTCGGTGGCTACACCTTC CATSRWQVGGYTF
TRBD2 - 15 TRBJ2-7 TRBV6-6 TGTGCCAGCAGTTCCCCCGGACTAGTCTCCTACGAGCAGTACTTC CASSSPGLVSYEQYF
- - 14 TRBJ1-3 TRBV7-2 TGTGCCAGCAGCAGGGGACTACCTGGAAACACCATATATTTT CASSRGLPGNTIYF
TRBD2 - 13 TRBJ2-7 TRBV5-1 TGCGCCAGCAGACTAGCGGGAGACTACGAGCAGTACTTC CASRLAGDYEQYF
TRBD1 - 14 TRBJ2-5 TRBV5-1 TGCGCCAGCAGCTTTGGGACAGGGTATGAGACCCAGTACTTC CASSFGTGYETQYF
TRBD1 - 14 TRBJ2-7 TRBV6-1 TGTGCCAGCTGTGAGACAGGGAACTCTCGCGAGCAGTACTTC CASCETGNSREQYF
- - 12 TRBJ2-1 TRBV5-1 TGCGCCAGCAGCAAGGGTCGGGTGGAGCAGTTCTTC CASSKGRVEQFF
- - 12 TRBJ2-1 TRBV11-3 TGTGCCAGCAGCTCAAGCCCAAATGAGCAGTTCTTC CASSSSPNEQFF
- - 12 TRBJ1-1 TRBV2 TGTGCCAGCCATGATCCGGGACTACTGGCTTTCTTT CASHDPGLLAFF
- once 10 TRBJ1-1 TRBV20-1 TGCAGTGCTAGCCGCACTGAAGCTTTCTTT CSASRTEAFF
- once 13 TRBJ1-2 TRBV6-5 TGTGCCAGCAGTTACTCGATGTCGGTCGTTGACACCTTC CASSYSMSVVDTF
- - 14 TRBJ1-2 TRBV7-9 TGTGCCAGCAGCTTCCACGACAGTTACTATGGCTACACCTTC CASSFHDSYYGYTF
- once 14 TRBJ1-1 TRBV5-4 TGTGCCAGCAGCTTGGAAGTCCTGAACACTGAAGCTTTCTTT CASSLEVLNTEAFF
TRBD2 - 14 TRBJ2-7 TRBV5-5 TGTGCCAGCAGCCGGGCCTTAGCGGGGCACGAGCAGTACTTC CASSRALAGHEQYF
TRBD2 - 14 TRBJ2-7 TRBV5-6 TGTGCCAGCAGCCCTAGCGGGAGTCCCTACGAGCAGTACTTC CASSPSGSPYEQYF
TRBD2 - 17 TRBJ2-1 TRBV5-1 TGCGCCAGCAAACCTCGACTAGCGGGAGTGCCGGGGAATGAGCAGTTCTTC CASKPRLAGVPGNEQFF
- - 12 TRBJ2-6 TRBV12-3/TRBV12-4 TGTGCCAGCACCTCTGGGGCCAACGTCCTGACTTTC CASTSGANVLTF
TRBD2 - 16 TRBJ2-5 TRBV11-2 TGTGCCAGCAGCTTAGGTGGACTAGCGGGTATAGAGACCCAGTACTTC CASSLGGLAGIETQYF
TRBD2 - 15 TRBJ2-1 TRBV6-5 TGTGCCAGCAGTTACGCGGGAGCATCCTACAATGAGCAGTTCTTC CASSYAGASYNEQFF
- once 16 TRBJ2-1 TRBV20-1 TGCAGTGCTAGTAAGGCTTTTCCGAGCTCCTACAATGAGCAGTTCTTC CSASKAFPSSYNEQFF
- - 17 TRBJ1-6 TRBV4-1 TGCGCCAGCAGCCAAGTTGCGGACATCAAGGGGGATTCACCCCTCCACTTT CASSQVADIKGDSPLHF
- - 14 TRBJ2-3 TRBV6-5 TGTGCCAGCAGTTACGCCCAGGGCCAGGGTACGCAGTATTTT CASSYAQGQGTQYF
- few 14 TRBJ1-1 TRBV21-1 TGTGCCAGACCCACCAGGGTGTGGGGGACTGAAGCTTTCTTT CARPTRVWGTEAFF
TRBD2 - 14 TRBJ2-3 TRBV5-5 TGTGCCAGCAGCTCCGGGACTAGCGGGGCTACGCAGTATTTT CASSSGTSGATQYF
- - 14 TRBJ2-7 TRBV9 TGTGCCAGCAGCGTAGTCCCTAGCTCCTACGAGCAGTACTTC CASSVVPSSYEQYF
- once 14 TRBJ2-3 TRBV11-3 TGTGCCAGCAGCCTCCGGGACTCTTCACATACGCAGTATTTT CASSLRDSSHTQYF
- - 12 TRBJ1-2 TRBV29-1 TGCAGCGTTTGGGAGGGCAACTATGGCTACACCTTC CSVWEGNYGYTF
- - 15 TRBJ2-2 TRBV6-1 TGTGCCAGCAGTGAAGCTGCTTGGGGCACCGGGGAGCTGTTTTTT CASSEAAWGTGELFF
TRBD2 - 15 TRBJ2-7 TRBV5-1 TGCGCCAGCAGCGCTGGACTAGCGGGAGCCTACGAGCAGTACTTC CASSAGLAGAYEQYF
TRBD1 - 15 TRBJ1-5 TRBV18 TGTGCCAGCTCACCAGCAGGGGGGAGCAATCAGCCCCAGCATTTT CASSPAGGSNQPQHF
TRBD1 - 14 TRBJ2-7 TRBV5-1 TGCGCCAGCAGCTTAGGGGACAGGGCCTACGAGCAGTACTTC CASSLGDRAYEQYF
- - 12 TRBJ1-6 TRBV6-5 TGTGCCGCCCGGACAGTTAATTCACCCCTCCACTTT CAARTVNSPLHF
TRBD2 few 14 TRBJ2-7 TRBV7-8 TGTGCCAGCAGCGGGCGGGGGAGCTCCTACGAGCAGTACTTC CASSGRGSSYEQYF
- - 13 TRBJ2-7 TRBV4-2 TGTGCCAGCAGCCAAGGCCCCACGGACGAGCAGTACTTC CASSQGPTDEQYF
TRBD2 few 19 TRBJ2-2 TRBV10-1 TGCGCCAGCAGTGAGATTCGGACTAGCGGGAGGAAGAACACCGGGGAGCTGTTTTTT CASSEIRTSGRKNTGELFF
- - 13 TRBJ2-1 TRBV30 TGTGCCTGGAGTGTACGAGAGCTTGGTGAGCAGTTCTTC CAWSVRELGEQFF
TRBD1 - 15 TRBJ1-2 TRBV19 TGTGCCAGTAGTTCGGGACAGGGGGGATTGAAGGGCTACACCTTC CASSSGQGGLKGYTF
TRBD1 - 17 TRBJ2-3 TRBV27 TGTGCCAGCAGATCTCTCCTGACTCTGGACAGGGAAGATACGCAGTATTTT CASRSLLTLDREDTQYF
TRBD1 - 15 TRBJ2-7 TRBV5-8 TGTGCCAGCAGCACCGCCGGGACAGGGATATACGAGCAGTACTTC CASSTAGTGIYEQYF
- - 13 TRBJ2-7 TRBV9 TGTGCCAGCAGCGTAGAGTCAGGGGTCGAGCAGTACTTC CASSVESGVEQYF
- - 12 TRBJ2-7 TRBV5-4 TGTGCCAGCAGCCGTGACAGCTACGAGCAGTACTTC CASSRDSYEQYF
- - 13 TRBJ2-7 TRBV19 TGTGCCAGTACCTCAGTTCCCCCCTACGAGCAGTACTTC CASTSVPPYEQYF
- - 14 TRBJ1-2 TRBV30 TGTGCCTGGAGTCACGGAGGGGGGGAACGGGGCTACACCTTC CAWSHGGGERGYTF
- - 14 TRBJ2-7 TRBV19 TGTGCCAGTAGCACTATGGGACATACCTACGAGCAGTACTTC CASSTMGHTYEQYF
- - 14 TRBJ2-5 TRBV15 TGTGCCACCAGCAGAAAGACAGACCAAGAGACCCAGTACTTC CATSRKTDQETQYF
- few 12 TRBJ1-6 TRBV5-5 TGTGCCAGCAGCACTTATAATTCACCCCTCCACTTT CASSTYNSPLHF
- - 17 TRBJ2-3 TRBV5-6 TGTGCCAGCAGCACTTGGTTTGGGCATATCATCCAGGATACGCAGTATTTT CASSTWFGHIIQDTQYF
TRBD1 - 15 TRBJ1-2 TRBV25-1 TGTGCCAGCAGTGAAGCCGGGACAGAAAACTATGGCTACACCTTC CASSEAGTENYGYTF
- - 14 TRBJ1-6 TRBV6-4 TGTGCCAGCAGGGCCGTGGAGGGGAATTCACCCCTCCACTTT CASRAVEGNSPLHF
- - 14 TRBJ2-2 TRBV10-3 TGTGCCATCAGAGAGATGGGAGACACCGGGGAGCTGTTTTTT CAIREMGDTGELFF
- - 18 TRBJ2-1 TRBV12-5 TGTGCTAGTGGTTTGGGGACATCTTTTCCTCGCTCCTACAATGAGCAGTTCTTC CASGLGTSFPRSYNEQFF
TRBD1 - 15 TRBJ1-3 TRBV6-5 TGTGCCAGCAGTTTACAGGGGCCCTCTGGAAACACCATATATTTT CASSLQGPSGNTIYF
- - 13 TRBJ1-1 TRBV15 TGTGCCACCAGCAGTGTACGGAGGACTGAAGCTTTCTTT CATSSVRRTEAFF
- - 10 TRBJ1-1 TRBV2 TGTGCCAGCAGTGAAAATAACGCTTTCTTT CASSENNAFF